The present T cell receptor (beta chain) was sequenced within a study of blood T cell repertoires in COVID-19. Sequencing used immunoSEQ multiplex PCR; TCRdb keeps in-frame clones, though not all of them. The top ten clones hold 7% of a sample with 150,000 to 200,000 clones, about 80% of them seen once. Germline CDR1 KGHSH, CDR2 LQKENI. The length of the CDR3 is 15 residues. Trimming cost V 3 bases and J 1 base, with 12 bases left between them. The origin of this receptor is a middle-aged woman with COVID-19, enrolled during active disease. Specimen: peripheral blood. The chain joins TRBV18 to TRBJ1-1; D is unresolved. CDR3 DNA sequence: TGTGCCAGCTCACCTATGTCCCTAGCGAACACTGAAGCTTTCTTT. This sequence encodes CASSPMSLANTEAFF.